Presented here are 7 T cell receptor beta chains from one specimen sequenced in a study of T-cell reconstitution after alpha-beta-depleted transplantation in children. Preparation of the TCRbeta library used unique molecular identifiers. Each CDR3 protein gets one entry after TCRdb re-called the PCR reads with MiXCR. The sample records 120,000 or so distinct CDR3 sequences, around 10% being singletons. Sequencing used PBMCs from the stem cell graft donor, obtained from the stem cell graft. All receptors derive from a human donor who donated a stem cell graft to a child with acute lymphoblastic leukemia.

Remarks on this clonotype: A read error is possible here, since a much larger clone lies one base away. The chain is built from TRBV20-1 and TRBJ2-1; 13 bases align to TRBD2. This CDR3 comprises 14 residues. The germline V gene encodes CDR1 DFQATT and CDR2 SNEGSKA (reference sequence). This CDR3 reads CCARLAGGYNEQFF. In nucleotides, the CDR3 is TGCTGTGCTAGACTAGCGGGGGGTTACAATGAGCAGTTCTTC.

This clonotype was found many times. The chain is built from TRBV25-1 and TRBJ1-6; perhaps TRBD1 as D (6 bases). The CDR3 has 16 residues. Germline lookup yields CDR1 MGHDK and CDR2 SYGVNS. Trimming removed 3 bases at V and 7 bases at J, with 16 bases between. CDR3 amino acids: CASSDSTGALNSPLHF. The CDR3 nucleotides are TGTGCCAGCAGTGACTCGACAGGAGCCCTAAATTCACCCCTCCACTTT. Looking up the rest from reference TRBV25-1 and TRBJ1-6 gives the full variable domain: EADIYQTPRYLVIGTGKKITLECSQTMGHDKMYWYQQDPGMELHLIHYSYGVNSTEKGDLSSESTVSRIRTEHFPLTLESARPSHTSQYLCASSDSTGALNSPLHFGNGTRLTVT.

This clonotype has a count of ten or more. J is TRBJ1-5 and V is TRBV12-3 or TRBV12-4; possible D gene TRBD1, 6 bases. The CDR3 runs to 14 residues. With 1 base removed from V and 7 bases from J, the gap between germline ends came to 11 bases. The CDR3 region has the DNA TGTGCCAGCAGTTTAGAACAGGGCAGGCAGCCCCAGCATTTT. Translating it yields CASSLEQGRQPQHF.

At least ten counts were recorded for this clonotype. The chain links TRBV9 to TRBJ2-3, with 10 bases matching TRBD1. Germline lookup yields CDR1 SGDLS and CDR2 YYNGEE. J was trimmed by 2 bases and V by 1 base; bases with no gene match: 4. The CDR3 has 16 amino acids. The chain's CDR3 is CASSVKGQGYTDTQYF. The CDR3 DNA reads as TGTGCCAGCAGCGTAAAGGGACAGGGGTACACAGATACGCAGTATTTT.

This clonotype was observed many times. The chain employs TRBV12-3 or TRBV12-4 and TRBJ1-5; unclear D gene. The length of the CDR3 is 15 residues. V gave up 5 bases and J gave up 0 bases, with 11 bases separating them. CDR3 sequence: CASSLIGGSNQPQHF. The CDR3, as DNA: TGTGCCAGCAGTCTTATTGGAGGTAGCAATCAGCCCCAGCATTTT.

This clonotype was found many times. The CDR3 loop is CSCSSGEKSYNEQFF. The CDR3 DNA reads TGCAGCTGTTCTTCGGGAGAAAAAAGCTACAATGAGCAGTTCTTC. The chain is built from TRBV29-1 and TRBJ2-1; possible D gene TRBD2, 6 bases. With 8 bases removed from V and 3 bases from J, the gap between germline ends came to 20 bases. The germline gives CDR1 SQVTM, CDR2 ANQGSEA. The CDR3 spans 15 residues.

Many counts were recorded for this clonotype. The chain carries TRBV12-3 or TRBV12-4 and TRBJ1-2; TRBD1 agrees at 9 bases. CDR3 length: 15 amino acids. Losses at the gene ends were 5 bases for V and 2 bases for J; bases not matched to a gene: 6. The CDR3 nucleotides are TGTGCCAGCAGTGCACAGGGGGCGCAGAACTATGGCTACACCTTC. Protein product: CASSAQGAQNYGYTF.